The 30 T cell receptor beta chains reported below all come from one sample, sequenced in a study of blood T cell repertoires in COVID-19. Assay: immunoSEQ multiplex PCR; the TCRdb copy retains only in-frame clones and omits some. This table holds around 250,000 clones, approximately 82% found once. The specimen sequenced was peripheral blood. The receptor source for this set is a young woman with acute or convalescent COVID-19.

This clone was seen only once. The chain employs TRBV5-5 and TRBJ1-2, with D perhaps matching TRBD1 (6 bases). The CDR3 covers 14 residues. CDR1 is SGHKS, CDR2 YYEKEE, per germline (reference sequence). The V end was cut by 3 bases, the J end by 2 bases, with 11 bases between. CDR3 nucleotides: TGTGCCAGCAGCTGGGAGAGGGGGAACTATGGCTACACCTTC. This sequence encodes CASSWERGNYGYTF.

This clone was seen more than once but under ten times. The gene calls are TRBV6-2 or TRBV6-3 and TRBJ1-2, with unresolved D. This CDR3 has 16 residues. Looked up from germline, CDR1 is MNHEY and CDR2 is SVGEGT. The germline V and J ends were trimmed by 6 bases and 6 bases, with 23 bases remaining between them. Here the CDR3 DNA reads TGTGCCAGCAGCTCAGGCGTGTCGGTTCGTGTGAATGGCTACACCTTC. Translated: CASSSGVSVRVNGYTF.

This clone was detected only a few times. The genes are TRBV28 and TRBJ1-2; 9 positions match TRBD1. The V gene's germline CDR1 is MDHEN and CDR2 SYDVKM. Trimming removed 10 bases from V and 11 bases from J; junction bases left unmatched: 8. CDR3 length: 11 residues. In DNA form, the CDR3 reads TGTGCCATCGACATGACAGGGGGGTACACCTTC. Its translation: CAIDMTGGYTF.

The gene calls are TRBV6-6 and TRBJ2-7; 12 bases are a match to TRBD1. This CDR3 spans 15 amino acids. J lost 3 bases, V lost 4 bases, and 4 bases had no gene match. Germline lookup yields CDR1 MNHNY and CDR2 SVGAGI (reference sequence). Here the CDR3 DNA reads TGTGCCAGCAGTTGGGGACAGGGGGCCCGCTACGAGCAGTACTTC. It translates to CASSWGQGARYEQYF.

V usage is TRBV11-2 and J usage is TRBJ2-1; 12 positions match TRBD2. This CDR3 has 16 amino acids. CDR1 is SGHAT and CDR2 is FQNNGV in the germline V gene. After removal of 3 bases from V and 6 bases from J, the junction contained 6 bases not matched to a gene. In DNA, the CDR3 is TGTGCCAGCAGCTTGTCACTAGCGGGAGGTAGCAATGAGCAGTTCTTC. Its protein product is CASSLSLAGGSNEQFF.

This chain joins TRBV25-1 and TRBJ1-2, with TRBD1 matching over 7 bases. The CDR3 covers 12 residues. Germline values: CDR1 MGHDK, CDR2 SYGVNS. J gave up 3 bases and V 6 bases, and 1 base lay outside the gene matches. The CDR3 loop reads CASRGTDYGYTF. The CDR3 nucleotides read TGTGCCAGCAGGGGGACAGACTATGGCTACACCTTC.

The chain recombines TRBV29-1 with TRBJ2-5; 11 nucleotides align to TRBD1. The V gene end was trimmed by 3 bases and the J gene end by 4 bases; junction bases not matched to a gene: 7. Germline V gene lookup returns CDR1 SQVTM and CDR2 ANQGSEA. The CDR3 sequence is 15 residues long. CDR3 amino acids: CSVDPGTGGRETQYF. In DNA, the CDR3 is TGCAGCGTTGACCCCGGGACAGGGGGAAGAGAGACCCAGTACTTC.

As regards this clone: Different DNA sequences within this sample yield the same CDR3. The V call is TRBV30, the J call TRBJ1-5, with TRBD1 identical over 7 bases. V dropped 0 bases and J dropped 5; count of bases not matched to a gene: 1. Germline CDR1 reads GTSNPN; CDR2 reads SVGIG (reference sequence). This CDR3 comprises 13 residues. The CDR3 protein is CAWSVGGDQPQHF. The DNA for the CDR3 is TGTGCCTGGAGTGTAGGGGGCGATCAGCCCCAGCATTTT.

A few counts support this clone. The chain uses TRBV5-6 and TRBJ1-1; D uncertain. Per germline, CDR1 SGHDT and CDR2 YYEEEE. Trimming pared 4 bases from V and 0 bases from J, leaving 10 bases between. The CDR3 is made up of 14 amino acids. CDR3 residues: CASSHGGVNTEAFF. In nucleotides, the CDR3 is TGTGCCAGCAGCCACGGCGGAGTGAACACTGAAGCTTTCTTT.

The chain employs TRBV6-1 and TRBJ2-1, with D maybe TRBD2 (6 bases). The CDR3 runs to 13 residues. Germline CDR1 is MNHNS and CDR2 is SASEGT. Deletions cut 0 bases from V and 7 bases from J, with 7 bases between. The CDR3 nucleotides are TGTGCCAGCAGTGAAGCGGGAGGAAATGAGCAGTTCTTC. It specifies CASSEAGGNEQFF.

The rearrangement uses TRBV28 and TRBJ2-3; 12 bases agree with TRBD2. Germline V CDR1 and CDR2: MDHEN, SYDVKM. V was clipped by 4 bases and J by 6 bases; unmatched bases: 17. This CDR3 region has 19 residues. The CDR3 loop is CASSSPRPQTSGRFDTQYF. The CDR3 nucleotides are TGTGCCAGCAGTTCACCCCGCCCCCAGACTAGCGGGAGATTTGATACGCAGTATTTT. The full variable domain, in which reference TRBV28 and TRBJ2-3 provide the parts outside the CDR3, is DVKVTQSSRYLVKRTGEKVFLECVQDMDHENMFWYRQDPGLGLRLIYFSYDVKMKEKGDIPEGYSVSREKKERFSLILESASTNQTSMYLCASSSPRPQTSGRFDTQYFGPGTRLTVL.

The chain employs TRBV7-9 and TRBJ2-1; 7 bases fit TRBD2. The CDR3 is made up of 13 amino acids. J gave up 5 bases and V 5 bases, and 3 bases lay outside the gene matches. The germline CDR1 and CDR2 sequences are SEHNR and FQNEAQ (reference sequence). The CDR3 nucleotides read TGTGCCAGCAGCCCTAGCGGAGACAATGAGCAGTTCTTC. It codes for CASSPSGDNEQFF.

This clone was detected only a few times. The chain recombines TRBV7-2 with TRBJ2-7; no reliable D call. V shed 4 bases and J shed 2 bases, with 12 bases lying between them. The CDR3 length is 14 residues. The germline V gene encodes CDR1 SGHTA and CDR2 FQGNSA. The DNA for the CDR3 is TGTGCCAGCAGCTCCTTTGAGCGACCCTACGAGCAGTACTTC. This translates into CASSSFERPYEQYF. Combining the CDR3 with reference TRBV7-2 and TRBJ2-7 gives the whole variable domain GAGVSQSPSNKVTEKGKDVELRCDPISGHTALYWYRQSLGQGLEFLIYFQGNSAPDKSGLPSDRFSAERTGGSVSTLTIQRTQQEDSAVYLCASSSFERPYEQYFGPGTRLTVT.

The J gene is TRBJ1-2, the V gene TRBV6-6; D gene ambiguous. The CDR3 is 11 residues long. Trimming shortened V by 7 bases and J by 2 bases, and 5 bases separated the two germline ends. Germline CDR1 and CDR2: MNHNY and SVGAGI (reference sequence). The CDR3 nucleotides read TGTGCCAGCACTTCGAACTATGGCTACACCTTC. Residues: CASTSNYGYTF.

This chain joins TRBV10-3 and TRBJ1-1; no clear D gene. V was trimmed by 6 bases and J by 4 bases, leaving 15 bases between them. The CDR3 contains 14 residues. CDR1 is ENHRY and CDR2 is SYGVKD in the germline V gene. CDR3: CAIRGEVRLTEAFF. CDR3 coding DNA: TGTGCCATCAGGGGAGAGGTGAGACTCACTGAAGCTTTCTTT.

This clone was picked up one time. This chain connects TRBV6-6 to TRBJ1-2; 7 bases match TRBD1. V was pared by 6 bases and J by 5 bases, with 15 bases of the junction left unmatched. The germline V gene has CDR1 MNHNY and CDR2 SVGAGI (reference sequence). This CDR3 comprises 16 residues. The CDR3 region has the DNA TGTGCCAGCAGCCTACCAGGGGGACAGCAAAGATATGGCTACACCTTC. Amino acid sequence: CASSLPGGQQRYGYTF.

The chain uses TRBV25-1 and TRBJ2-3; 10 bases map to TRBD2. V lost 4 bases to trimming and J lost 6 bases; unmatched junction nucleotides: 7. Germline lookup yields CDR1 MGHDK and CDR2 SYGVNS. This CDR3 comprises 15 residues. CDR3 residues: CASSVGGTSVDTQYF. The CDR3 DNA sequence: TGTGCCAGCAGTGTGGGGGGGACTAGCGTGGATACGCAGTATTTT.

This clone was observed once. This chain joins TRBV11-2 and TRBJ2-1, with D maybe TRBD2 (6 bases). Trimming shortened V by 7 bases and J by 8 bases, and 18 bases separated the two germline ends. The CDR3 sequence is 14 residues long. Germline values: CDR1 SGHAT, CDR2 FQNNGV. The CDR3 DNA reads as TGTGCCAGCACCGAGGTGGGGGGAATCTATGAGCAGTTCTTC. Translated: CASTEVGGIYEQFF.

The chain's CDR3 is CASSSGQLNYYEQYF. The CDR3 nucleotides are TGTGCCAGCAGTTCGGGACAGTTGAACTACTACGAGCAGTACTTC. The chain carries TRBV28 and TRBJ2-7; 7 bases are shared with TRBD1. The CDR3 length is 15 residues. V lost 4 bases, J lost 3 bases, and 9 bases stayed unmatched. Germline CDR1 reads MDHEN; CDR2 reads SYDVKM.

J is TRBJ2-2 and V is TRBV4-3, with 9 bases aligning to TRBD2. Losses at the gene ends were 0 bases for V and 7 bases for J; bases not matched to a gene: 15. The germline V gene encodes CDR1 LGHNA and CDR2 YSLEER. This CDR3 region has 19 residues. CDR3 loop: CASSQDIRASGAYGGELFF. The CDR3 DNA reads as TGCGCCAGCAGCCAAGATATCCGGGCTAGCGGGGCCTATGGCGGGGAGCTGTTTTTT.

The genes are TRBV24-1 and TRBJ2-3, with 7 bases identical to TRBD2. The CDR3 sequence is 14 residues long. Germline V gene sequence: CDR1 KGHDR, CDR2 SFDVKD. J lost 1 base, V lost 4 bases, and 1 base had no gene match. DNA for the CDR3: TGTGCCACCAGTGAGCTAGCGGGCACAGATACGCAGTATTTT. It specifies CATSELAGTDTQYF.

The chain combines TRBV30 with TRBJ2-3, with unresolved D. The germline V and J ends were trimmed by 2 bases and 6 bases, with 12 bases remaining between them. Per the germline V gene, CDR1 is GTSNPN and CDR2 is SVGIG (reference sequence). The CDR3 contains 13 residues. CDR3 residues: CAWSRLVQDTQYF. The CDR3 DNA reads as TGTGCCTGGAGTCGACTGGTCCAGGATACGCAGTATTTT.

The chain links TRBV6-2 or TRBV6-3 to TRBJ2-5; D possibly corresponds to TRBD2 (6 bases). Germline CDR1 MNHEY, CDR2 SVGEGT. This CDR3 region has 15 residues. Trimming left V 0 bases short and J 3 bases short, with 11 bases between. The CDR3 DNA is TGTGCCAGCAGTTACTCGAAGGAGGGAAAAGAGACCCAGTACTTC. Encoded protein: CASSYSKEGKETQYF.

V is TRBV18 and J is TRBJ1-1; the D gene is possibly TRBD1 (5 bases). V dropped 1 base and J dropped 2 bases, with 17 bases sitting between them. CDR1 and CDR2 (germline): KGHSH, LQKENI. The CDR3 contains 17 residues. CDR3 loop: CASSPQELQGLNTEAFF. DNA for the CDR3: TGTGCCAGCTCACCACAGGAGTTGCAGGGTCTAAACACTGAAGCTTTCTTT.

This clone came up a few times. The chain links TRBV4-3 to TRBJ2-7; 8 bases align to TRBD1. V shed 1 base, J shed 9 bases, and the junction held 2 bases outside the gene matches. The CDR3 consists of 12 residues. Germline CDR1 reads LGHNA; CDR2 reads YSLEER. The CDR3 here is CASSQGQGRQYF. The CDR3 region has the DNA TGCGCCAGCAGCCAAGGACAGGGGCGGCAGTACTTC.

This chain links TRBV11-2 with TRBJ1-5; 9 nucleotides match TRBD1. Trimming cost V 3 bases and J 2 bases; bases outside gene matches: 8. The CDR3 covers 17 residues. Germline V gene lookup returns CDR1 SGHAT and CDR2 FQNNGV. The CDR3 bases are TGTGCCAGCAGCTTGGCCCCGGACAGGGGCCGCAATCAGCCCCAGCATTTT. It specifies CASSLAPDRGRNQPQHF.

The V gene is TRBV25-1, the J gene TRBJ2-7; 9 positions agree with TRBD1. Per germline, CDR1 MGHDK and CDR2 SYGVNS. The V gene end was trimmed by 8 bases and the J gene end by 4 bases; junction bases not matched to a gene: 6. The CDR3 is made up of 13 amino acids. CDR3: CASRGQGKYEQYF. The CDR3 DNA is TGTGCCAGCCGTGGACAGGGGAAGTACGAGCAGTACTTC.

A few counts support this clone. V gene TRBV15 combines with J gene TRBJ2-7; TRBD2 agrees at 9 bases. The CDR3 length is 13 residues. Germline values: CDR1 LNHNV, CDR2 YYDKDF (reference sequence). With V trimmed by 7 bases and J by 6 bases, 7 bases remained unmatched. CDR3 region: CATTASGTREQYF. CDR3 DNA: TGTGCCACCACGGCTAGCGGGACTCGCGAGCAGTACTTC.

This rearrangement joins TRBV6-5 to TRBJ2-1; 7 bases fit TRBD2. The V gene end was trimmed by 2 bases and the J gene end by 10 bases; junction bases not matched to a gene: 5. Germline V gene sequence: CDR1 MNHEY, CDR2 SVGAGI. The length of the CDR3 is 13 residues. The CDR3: CASSYRTRWEQFF. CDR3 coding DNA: TGTGCCAGCAGTTACCGGACTAGGTGGGAGCAGTTCTTC.

CDR3 in DNA: TGTGCCAGCAGTTCGGGGACAGGGGGCGGTGAGCAGTTCTTC. Translation gives CASSSGTGGGEQFF. The chain combines TRBV27 with TRBJ2-1; TRBD1 agrees at 12 bases. The ends lost 4 bases at V and 9 bases at J; junction bases unmatched: 4. CDR1 is MNHEY, CDR2 SMNVEV, per germline (reference sequence). This CDR3 region has 14 residues.